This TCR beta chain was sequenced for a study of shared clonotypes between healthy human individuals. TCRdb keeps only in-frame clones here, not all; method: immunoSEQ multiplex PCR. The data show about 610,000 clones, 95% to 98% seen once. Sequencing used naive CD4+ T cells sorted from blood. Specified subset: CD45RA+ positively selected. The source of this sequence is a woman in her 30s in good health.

The CDR3 sequence is CASSRGTVQNTEAFF. CDR3 nucleotides: TGTGCCAGCAGCCGGGGGACAGTCCAGAACACTGAAGCTTTCTTT. V gene TRBV6-5 combines with J gene TRBJ1-1, with TRBD1 matching 7 bases. The germline gives CDR1 MNHEY, CDR2 SVGAGI. Germline trimming cut 6 bases from V and 1 base from J; bases unmatched to any gene: 8. The CDR3 is made up of 15 amino acids.